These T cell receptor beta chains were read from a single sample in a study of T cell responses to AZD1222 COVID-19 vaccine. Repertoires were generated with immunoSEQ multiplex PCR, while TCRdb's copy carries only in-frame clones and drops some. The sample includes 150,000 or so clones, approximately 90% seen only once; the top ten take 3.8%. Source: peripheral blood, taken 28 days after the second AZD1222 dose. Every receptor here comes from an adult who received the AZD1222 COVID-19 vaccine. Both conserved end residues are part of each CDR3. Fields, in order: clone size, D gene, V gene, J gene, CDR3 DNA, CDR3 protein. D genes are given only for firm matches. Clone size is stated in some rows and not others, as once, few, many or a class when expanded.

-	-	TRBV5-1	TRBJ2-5	TGCGCCAGCAGCTTGGTCTTAGCGTTAGAAGAGACCCAGTACTTC	CASSLVLALEETQYF
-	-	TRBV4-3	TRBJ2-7	TGCGCCAGCAGCCAAGAATTAGGAGTTACCTACGAGCAGTACTTC	CASSQELGVTYEQYF
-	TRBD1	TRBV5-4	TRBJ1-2	TGTGCCAGCAGCTATTCACAGGGGGTCGGGGCGGAACACTATGGCTACACCTTC	CASSYSQGVGAEHYGYTF
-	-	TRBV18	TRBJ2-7	TGTGCCAGCTCCACCGACCCGAGCTACGAGCAGTACTTC	CASSTDPSYEQYF
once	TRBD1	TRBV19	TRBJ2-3	TGTGCCAGTAATTCCGGGGGACAGGTGTCAGATACGCAGTATTTT	CASNSGGQVSDTQYF
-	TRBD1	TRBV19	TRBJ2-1	TGTGCCAGTAGTATACCGGGACAGGGGGCTGGGAATGAGCAGTTCTTC	CASSIPGQGAGNEQFF
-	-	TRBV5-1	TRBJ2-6	TGCGCCAGCAGCGCGGGGGCCGCTGGGGCCAACGTCCTGACTTTC	CASSAGAAGANVLTF
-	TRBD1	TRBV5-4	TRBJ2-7	TGTGCCAGCAGCTACTTGGCTGCCAGGGGGTACGAGCAGTACTTC	CASSYLAARGYEQYF
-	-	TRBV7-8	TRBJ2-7	TGTGCCAGCAGCTTAGGCGGGACCTTCTACGAGCAGTACTTC	CASSLGGTFYEQYF
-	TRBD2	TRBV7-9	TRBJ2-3	TGTGCCAGCAGCAACAGCGGGAGAAGCACAGATACGCAGTATTTT	CASSNSGRSTDTQYF